This entry features one T cell receptor beta chain sequence. The CDR3 contains 16 residues. The V gene's germline CDR1 is GTSNPN and CDR2 SVGIG (reference sequence). The ends lost 1 base at V and 4 bases at J; junction bases unmatched: 7. This table comes from immunoSEQ multiplex PCR, and its TCRdb copy is limited to in-frame clones, with some not included. Among some 190,000 clones listed, roughly nine tenths were seen once. The sample is drawn from a study of control samples from healthy donors and cancer patients. Material for sequencing was blood. This clonotype was sampled from a man aged 25-45 years in good health. This chain joins TRBV30 and TRBJ2-1; 10 bases map to TRBD1. CDR3 residues: CAWSAPGQGRYNEQFF. Here the CDR3 DNA reads TGTGCCTGGAGTGCCCCGGGACAGGGGCGGTACAATGAGCAGTTCTTC.